Listed below are T cell receptor beta chains from one sample, sequenced in a study of Graves' ophthalmopathy and Graves' hyperthyroidism. TCRdb ran MiXCR on the multiplex PCR reads and lists one entry per CDR3 protein. The profile shows about 700,000 distinct CDR3 sequences, 40% of them singletons. The material sequenced was peripheral blood. The receptors were gathered from an adult man with Graves' ophthalmopathy. Both conserved end residues are part of each CDR3. Fields, in order: clone size, J gene, V gene, D gene, CDR3 DNA, CDR3 protein. D genes are given only for firm matches. Clone sizes are given selectively: once, few, many, or a class where the clone is expanded.

abundance: many; j_gene: TRBJ2-5; v_gene: TRBV7-2; d_gene: -; CDR3nt: TGTGCCAGCAGCTTAGCGGGGTCCGTTCAAGAGACCCAGTACTTC; CDR3aa: CASSLAGSVQETQYF
abundance: -; j_gene: TRBJ1-5; v_gene: TRBV19; d_gene: TRBD1; CDR3nt: TGTGCCAGTATGGTAGGGGGCGCGGAGGTCAATCAGCCCCAGCATTTT; CDR3aa: CASMVGGAEVNQPQHF
abundance: few; j_gene: TRBJ2-5; v_gene: TRBV15; d_gene: TRBD1; CDR3nt: TGTGCCACCAGCAGTGATACAGGGGGCGGGACCCAGTACTTC; CDR3aa: CATSSDTGGGTQYF
abundance: -; j_gene: TRBJ2-7; v_gene: TRBV6-2/TRBV6-3; d_gene: -; CDR3nt: TGTGCCAGCAGTTACTCGAGCACTTCCTACGAGCAGTACTTC; CDR3aa: CASSYSSTSYEQYF
abundance: many; j_gene: TRBJ1-2; v_gene: TRBV24-1; d_gene: -; CDR3nt: TGTGCCACCAGTGACAGGGGCGGGTACTATGGCTACACCTTC; CDR3aa: CATSDRGGYYGYTF
abundance: few; j_gene: TRBJ2-2; v_gene: TRBV7-3; d_gene: -; CDR3nt: TGTGCCAGCAGCTTAGGCAGGGGAGCCGGGGAGCTGTTTTTT; CDR3aa: CASSLGRGAGELFF
abundance: -; j_gene: TRBJ1-6; v_gene: TRBV25-1; d_gene: -; CDR3nt: TGTGCCAGCAGTTACGAGGGAAAATTGTCTAATTCACCCCTCCACTTT; CDR3aa: CASSYEGKLSNSPLHF
abundance: many; j_gene: TRBJ1-1; v_gene: TRBV2; d_gene: -; CDR3nt: TGTGCCAGCAGTGAAGCGAAAGCGGCAGGGGCTGAAGCTTTCTTT; CDR3aa: CASSEAKAAGAEAFF
abundance: many; j_gene: TRBJ1-4; v_gene: TRBV25-1; d_gene: -; CDR3nt: TGTGCCAGCAGTGAATTGAGGGGGTTTGAAAAACTGTTTTTT; CDR3aa: CASSELRGFEKLFF
abundance: -; j_gene: TRBJ2-7; v_gene: TRBV6-5; d_gene: TRBD1; CDR3nt: TGTGCCAGCAGTAGCAGGGGGCGGTACGAGCAGTACTTC; CDR3aa: CASSSRGRYEQYF
abundance: -; j_gene: TRBJ2-5; v_gene: TRBV10-3; d_gene: -; CDR3nt: TGTGCCAGCAGTTACGGCCAGGTGACCCAGTACTTC; CDR3aa: CASSYGQVTQYF
abundance: -; j_gene: TRBJ1-6; v_gene: TRBV2; d_gene: -; CDR3nt: TGTGCCAGCACTTCGCACCCGGGGACCTACTATAATTCACCCCTCCACTTT; CDR3aa: CASTSHPGTYYNSPLHF
abundance: -; j_gene: TRBJ1-1; v_gene: TRBV5-4; d_gene: -; CDR3nt: TGTGCCAGCAGCGCCAGGGGTCCCAAGACTGAAGCTTTCTTT; CDR3aa: CASSARGPKTEAFF
abundance: -; j_gene: TRBJ2-1; v_gene: TRBV15; d_gene: TRBD1; CDR3nt: TGTGCCACCAGCAGGGACAGGTTACCTGAGCAGTTCTTC; CDR3aa: CATSRDRLPEQFF
abundance: once; j_gene: TRBJ2-7; v_gene: TRBV11-2; d_gene: -; CDR3nt: TGTGCCAGCAGCCACAGGGTTAACGAGCAGTACTTC; CDR3aa: CASSHRVNEQYF
abundance: many; j_gene: TRBJ1-2; v_gene: TRBV7-9; d_gene: -; CDR3nt: TGTGCCAGCAGCGGGGAAGGAGACGGCTACACCTTC; CDR3aa: CASSGEGDGYTF
abundance: few; j_gene: TRBJ1-4; v_gene: TRBV12-3/TRBV12-4; d_gene: TRBD1; CDR3nt: TGTGCCAGCAGTCCGGGACAGGTCGGCGATGAAAAACTGTTTTTT; CDR3aa: CASSPGQVGDEKLFF
abundance: many; j_gene: TRBJ1-2; v_gene: TRBV2; d_gene: -; CDR3nt: TGTGCCAGCGCCCTCTATGGCTACACCTTC; CDR3aa: CASALYGYTF
abundance: -; j_gene: TRBJ2-5; v_gene: TRBV25-1; d_gene: -; CDR3nt: TGTGCCAGCAGTTTATCGGCTCGGAGACGCGAAGAGACCCAGTACTTC; CDR3aa: CASSLSARRREETQYF
abundance: -; j_gene: TRBJ2-5; v_gene: TRBV11-1; d_gene: -; CDR3nt: TGTGCCAGCAGTTCCCGGACCACCCGGGGGTTGGAGACCCAGTACTTC; CDR3aa: CASSSRTTRGLETQYF
abundance: many; j_gene: TRBJ1-1; v_gene: TRBV10-1; d_gene: -; CDR3nt: TGCGCCAGCAGCGCAGGGGACCCGAACACTGAAGCTTTCTTT; CDR3aa: CASSAGDPNTEAFF
abundance: many; j_gene: TRBJ2-7; v_gene: TRBV10-3; d_gene: -; CDR3nt: TGTGCCATCAGCAGCGACCAGGGATCCTACGAGCAGTACTTC; CDR3aa: CAISSDQGSYEQYF
abundance: -; j_gene: TRBJ1-5; v_gene: TRBV7-2; d_gene: -; CDR3nt: TGTGCCAGCAGCCGGGAGATGGGGGGTCAGCCCCAGCATTTT; CDR3aa: CASSREMGGQPQHF
abundance: -; j_gene: TRBJ1-1; v_gene: TRBV10-3; d_gene: TRBD1; CDR3nt: TGTGCCAGCAGTCGCGGGACAGGGGACACTGAAGCTTTCTTT; CDR3aa: CASSRGTGDTEAFF
abundance: -; j_gene: TRBJ1-6; v_gene: TRBV9; d_gene: TRBD1; CDR3nt: TGTGCCAGCAGCCACGGGACAGGGGATTCACCCCTCCACTTT; CDR3aa: CASSHGTGDSPLHF
abundance: -; j_gene: TRBJ1-2; v_gene: TRBV10-3; d_gene: -; CDR3nt: TGTGCCATCAGTTATGGTAACAACTATGGCTACACCTTC; CDR3aa: CAISYGNNYGYTF
abundance: few; j_gene: TRBJ1-1; v_gene: TRBV12-3/TRBV12-4; d_gene: -; CDR3nt: TGTGCCAGCTCCAACTCGACAGGAGTGAACACTGAAGCTTTCTTT; CDR3aa: CASSNSTGVNTEAFF
abundance: many; j_gene: TRBJ1-2; v_gene: TRBV11-2; d_gene: -; CDR3nt: TGTGCCAGCAGCTTACAGGGCTTGGATGGCTACACCTTC; CDR3aa: CASSLQGLDGYTF
abundance: -; j_gene: TRBJ1-4; v_gene: TRBV7-9; d_gene: -; CDR3nt: TGTGCCAGCAGCTTACCGACGGGACCTGAAAAACTGTTTTTT; CDR3aa: CASSLPTGPEKLFF
abundance: few; j_gene: TRBJ1-2; v_gene: TRBV9; d_gene: -; CDR3nt: TGTGCCAGCAGCCAAGAAGGTTGGAGCTATGGCTACACCTTC; CDR3aa: CASSQEGWSYGYTF
abundance: few; j_gene: TRBJ2-7; v_gene: TRBV20-1; d_gene: -; CDR3nt: TGCAGTGCTAGGTTCTCGCAGGGTGATTTTTTGAGGCAGTACTTC; CDR3aa: CSARFSQGDFLRQYF
abundance: -; j_gene: TRBJ1-5; v_gene: TRBV15; d_gene: -; CDR3nt: TGTGCCACCTCATCTAGCAGCCAGCCCCAGCATTTT; CDR3aa: CATSSSSQPQHF
abundance: few; j_gene: TRBJ1-2; v_gene: TRBV15; d_gene: -; CDR3nt: TGTGCCACCAGCAGACCCGGGGCAGCCTATGGCTACACCTTC; CDR3aa: CATSRPGAAYGYTF
abundance: -; j_gene: TRBJ1-2; v_gene: TRBV7-9; d_gene: -; CDR3nt: TGTGCCAGCAGCTTAGGCCGGGGGGCGAGAGGCTACACCTTC; CDR3aa: CASSLGRGARGYTF
abundance: few; j_gene: TRBJ1-2; v_gene: TRBV7-9; d_gene: -; CDR3nt: TGTGCCAGCAACAAACCATCCGGGCTCAGGGGCGGCTACACCTTC; CDR3aa: CASNKPSGLRGGYTF
abundance: -; j_gene: TRBJ1-4; v_gene: TRBV10-3; d_gene: -; CDR3nt: TGTGCCATCAGTGCGTTAGGAGAAAAACTGTTTTTT; CDR3aa: CAISALGEKLFF
abundance: once; j_gene: TRBJ1-2; v_gene: TRBV19; d_gene: TRBD1; CDR3nt: TGTGCCAGCAGCCAAGACGCCAGGGGGCATGGCTACACCTTC; CDR3aa: CASSQDARGHGYTF
abundance: few; j_gene: TRBJ2-7; v_gene: TRBV7-2; d_gene: -; CDR3nt: TGTGCCAGCAGCTTACCGGGACACTACTACGAGCAGTACTTC; CDR3aa: CASSLPGHYYEQYF
abundance: -; j_gene: TRBJ1-5; v_gene: TRBV24-1; d_gene: -; CDR3nt: TGTGCCAGCAGTCCGGACTATAATAGCAATCAGCCCCAGCATTTT; CDR3aa: CASSPDYNSNQPQHF
abundance: -; j_gene: TRBJ1-5; v_gene: TRBV20-1; d_gene: TRBD1; CDR3nt: TGCAGTGCTAGAGATTTTCACGGGACAGGCAACAATCAGCCCCAGCATTTT; CDR3aa: CSARDFHGTGNNQPQHF
abundance: -; j_gene: TRBJ1-3; v_gene: TRBV11-2; d_gene: -; CDR3nt: TGTGCCAGCAGCTTATGGCAGAACACCATATATTTT; CDR3aa: CASSLWQNTIYF
abundance: many; j_gene: TRBJ2-5; v_gene: TRBV2; d_gene: -; CDR3nt: TGTGCCAGCAGTGATGCGAGCTACCAAGAGACCCAGTACTTC; CDR3aa: CASSDASYQETQYF
abundance: -; j_gene: TRBJ1-1; v_gene: TRBV20-1; d_gene: -; CDR3nt: TGCAGTGCGGTGAGGGTCGGGACTGAAGCTTTCTTT; CDR3aa: CSAVRVGTEAFF
abundance: -; j_gene: TRBJ1-2; v_gene: TRBV25-1; d_gene: TRBD1; CDR3nt: TGTGCCTCTGACGACAGGGCTAACTATGGCTACACCTTC; CDR3aa: CASDDRANYGYTF
abundance: -; j_gene: TRBJ2-5; v_gene: TRBV4-2; d_gene: TRBD2; CDR3nt: TGTGCCAGCAGCCAAGAAGCACTAGCGGAAGAGACCCAGTACTTC; CDR3aa: CASSQEALAEETQYF
abundance: many; j_gene: TRBJ1-2; v_gene: TRBV9; d_gene: -; CDR3nt: TGTGCCAGCAGCGTAGACACTGGTCCTTATGGCTACACCTTC; CDR3aa: CASSVDTGPYGYTF
abundance: many; j_gene: TRBJ2-7; v_gene: TRBV7-2; d_gene: -; CDR3nt: TGTGCCAGCAGCCAGGGGTACTCCTACGAGCAGTACTTC; CDR3aa: CASSQGYSYEQYF
abundance: many; j_gene: TRBJ2-7; v_gene: TRBV29-1; d_gene: -; CDR3nt: TGCAGCGGCCTGGTTCTCCCCTACGAGCAGTACTTC; CDR3aa: CSGLVLPYEQYF
abundance: few; j_gene: TRBJ1-2; v_gene: TRBV5-8; d_gene: -; CDR3nt: TGTGCCAGCAGCTTGGCGTTGCAGGGACCTAACTATGGCTACACCTTC; CDR3aa: CASSLALQGPNYGYTF
abundance: few; j_gene: TRBJ1-6; v_gene: TRBV20-1; d_gene: TRBD1; CDR3nt: TGCAGTGCTAAAAATGTATCACAGGGGGCTAGATCACCCCTCCACTTT; CDR3aa: CSAKNVSQGARSPLHF
abundance: once; j_gene: TRBJ2-7; v_gene: TRBV4-3; d_gene: -; CDR3nt: TGCGCCAGCAGCAAGGGTGACAGGGAGCAGTACTTC; CDR3aa: CASSKGDREQYF
abundance: -; j_gene: TRBJ2-6; v_gene: TRBV11-2; d_gene: TRBD2; CDR3nt: TGTGCCAGCAGTTACGATCTAGCGGGAGTTCGGGCTGGGGCCAACGTCCTGACTTTC; CDR3aa: CASSYDLAGVRAGANVLTF
abundance: -; j_gene: TRBJ1-1; v_gene: TRBV14; d_gene: -; CDR3nt: TGTGCCAGCTCACCATCCGGACCAATCTATGAAGCTTTCTTT; CDR3aa: CASSPSGPIYEAFF
abundance: few; j_gene: TRBJ1-1; v_gene: TRBV19; d_gene: TRBD1; CDR3nt: TGTGCCAGTAGTCCCATCCAGGGGGCCTCCACTGAAGCTTTCTTT; CDR3aa: CASSPIQGASTEAFF
abundance: -; j_gene: TRBJ1-5; v_gene: TRBV24-1; d_gene: -; CDR3nt: TGTGCCAGCAGTGAGATGGGCAGGGGCCAGCCCCAGCATTTT; CDR3aa: CASSEMGRGQPQHF
abundance: -; j_gene: TRBJ1-3; v_gene: TRBV6-5; d_gene: -; CDR3nt: TGTGCCAGCAGTTACTACCCAGACCATGGAAACACCATATATTTT; CDR3aa: CASSYYPDHGNTIYF
abundance: many; j_gene: TRBJ1-6; v_gene: TRBV14; d_gene: -; CDR3nt: TGTGCCAGCAGCCAACTAGGCGGACAGCCCCTCCACTTT; CDR3aa: CASSQLGGQPLHF
abundance: many; j_gene: TRBJ1-6; v_gene: TRBV9; d_gene: -; CDR3nt: TGTGCCAGCAGCGTAGGAGGGACGATTAATTCACCCCTCCACTTT; CDR3aa: CASSVGGTINSPLHF
abundance: -; j_gene: TRBJ1-6; v_gene: TRBV7-8; d_gene: -; CDR3nt: TGTGCCTGGACAGTCGGACAGCTTAATTCACCCCTCCACTTT; CDR3aa: CAWTVGQLNSPLHF